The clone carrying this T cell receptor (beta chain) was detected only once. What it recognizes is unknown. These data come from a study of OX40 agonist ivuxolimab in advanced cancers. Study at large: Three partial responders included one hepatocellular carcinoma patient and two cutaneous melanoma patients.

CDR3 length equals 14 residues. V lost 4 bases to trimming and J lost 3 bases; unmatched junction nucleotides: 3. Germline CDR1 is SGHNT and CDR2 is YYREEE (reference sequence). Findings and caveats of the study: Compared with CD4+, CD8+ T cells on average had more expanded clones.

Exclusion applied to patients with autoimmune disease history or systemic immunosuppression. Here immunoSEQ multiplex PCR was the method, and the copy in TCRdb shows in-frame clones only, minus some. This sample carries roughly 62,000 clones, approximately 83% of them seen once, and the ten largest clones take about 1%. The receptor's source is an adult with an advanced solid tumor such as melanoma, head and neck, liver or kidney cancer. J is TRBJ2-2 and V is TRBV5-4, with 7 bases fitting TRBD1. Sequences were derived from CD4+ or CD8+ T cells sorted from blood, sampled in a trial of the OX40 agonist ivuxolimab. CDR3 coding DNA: TGTGCCAGCAGCCGAGGGACAGACACCGGGGAGCTGTTTTTT. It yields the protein CASSRGTDTGELFF.